This T cell receptor (beta chain) was documented in a study of T cell changes during pregnancy in multiple sclerosis. Clones were sequenced by immunoSEQ multiplex PCR, and TCRdb holds only the in-frame ones, with some missing. Of over 40,000 clones listed, about 93% are singletons. The V end was cut by 4 bases, the J end by 3 bases, with 5 bases between. CDR1 ENHRY and CDR2 SYGVKD come from the germline V gene. CDR3 length equals 12 residues. The J gene is TRBJ2-3, the V gene TRBV10-3; D remains unclear. This receptor was obtained from a female donor with multiple sclerosis, enrolled in a pregnancy study. Sample: CD4+ T cells from peripheral blood mononuclear cells, taken in the second trimester of pregnancy. The CDR3, as DNA: TGTGCCATCAGTGGCCAGACAGATACGCAGTATTTT. Translating gives CAISGQTDTQYF.